Reported below is one T cell receptor beta chain. The CDR3 sequence is 15 residues long. V gave up 3 bases and J gave up 0 bases; unmatched junction bases: 4. Germline V gene lookup returns CDR1 KGHSH and CDR2 LQKENI. Assay: immunoSEQ multiplex PCR; the TCRdb copy retains only in-frame clones and omits some. This sample has 150,000 to 200,000 clones, with more than 70% found just once. These data originate in a study of blood T cell repertoires in COVID-19. Participant-reported clinical history was the basis for cohort assignment. The chain uses TRBV18 and TRBJ1-1; the match to TRBD1 covers 7 bases. Sequenced: PBMCs or T cells enriched from blood (not recorded which). The TCR comes from a middle-aged man who had recovered from COVID-19. The CDR3: CASSPGTALNTEAFF. The CDR3 DNA reads as TGTGCCAGCTCACCGGGGACAGCCTTGAACACTGAAGCTTTCTTT.